This T cell receptor beta chain was recorded in a study of blood T cell repertoires in COVID-19 (dated by TCRdb to about 2020). Concerning the study at large: Samples covering the acute and convalescent phases of COVID-19 were provided by collaborators in the United States, Italy and Spain. The prospective study material was composed of cDNA or gDNA derived from T cells, B-cell-depleted T cells, or PBMCs. Subjects who had been exposed to COVID-19, were actively infected with it, or had recovered from it provided the deeply sampled blood TCRbeta repertoires that made up the dataset. A freely available public database, intended as a resource for researchers studying the immune response to SARS-CoV-2, is where the repertoires were released. Samples were obtained from the ongoing ImmuneRACE study (first 160 participants) and from roughly 1,300 subjects provided by 6 global collaborators. The sample metadata nearly always contained a de-identified subject ID, COVID-19 status, age in years and sex. HLA class I and class II types, where available, came from metadata supplied by the sample provider rather than from assay-based typing. Overall study results and their limits: Clinical and demographic metadata were provided uncurated, with the amount varying by source and participant.

The immunoSEQ Assay, a bias-controlled multiplex PCR, was used to amplify TCRbeta CDR3 regions from genomic DNA. Per the authors' processing: The number of nucleated cells in each sample was estimated by amplification of reference gene primers within the assay. To quantify the absolute abundance of each unique TCRbeta CDR3 rearrangement, sequence reads were collapsed and filtered. For each sample, productive Simpson clonality was calculated as the square root of Simpson's diversity index across productive rearrangements. This immuneACCESS table, as held by TCRdb, lists in-frame sequences with V and J called but not all clones. Of the missing ones, under half trace to an unresolved V gene in checked studies; the others have no known cause. Clone size and the V and J calls come from that table; the DNA yielded D and trimming. This sample gives about 110,000 clones in total; about 90% of them show up just once. The ten largest make up roughly 2.3% of the sample.

According to the germline V gene, CDR1 reads SGDLS and CDR2 reads YYNGEE. The trim is 0 bases for V and 4 bases for J, with a gap of 13 bases between the germline ends. The CDR3 covers 15 residues, taking in both the cysteine and the phenylalanine. Only the CDR3 portion is preserved as DNA: 45 bases, with reading frame beginning at the first base. As regards this clone: Its antigen is still unknown. No base quality information exists; no much larger clone differs at one position.

Collaborating institutions collected whole blood in K2EDTA tubes following their own protocols. For TCRbeta analysis, collaborators shipped samples as frozen whole blood, isolated PBMCs, or DNA extracted from either of those sample types. The material sequenced was peripheral blood. The chain is encoded by TRBV9 joined to TRBJ1-1; TRBD1 is a possible D gene, resting on 5 matching bases. The receptor's source is a human donor in a cohort sampled during active COVID-19. The CDR3 protein sequence reads: CASSVAGGGGTEAFF. The bases are TGTGCCAGCAGCGTAGCGGGGGGTGGAGGCACTGAAGCTTTCTTT.